The T cell receptor (beta chain) described here comes from a study of blood T cell repertoires in COVID-19. About the study: Acute and convalescent COVID-19 specimens originated in the United States, Italy and Spain. The analysed material was cDNA or gDNA that came from T cells, B-cell-depleted T cells, or PBMCs.

As handled by the study authors: The assay estimated nucleated cells by amplifying reference gene primers. The assay was immunoSEQ multiplex PCR, and TCRdb's table has in-frame clones only and misses some. The V and J calls and clone size were taken over from that table, and D and trimming were inferred from the DNA. Here the sample spans 20,000 to 25,000 clones, approximately 88% being singletons. The sample consisted of peripheral blood. The source of this sequence is a man older than 75 with active or convalescent COVID-19.

CDR3 nucleotide sequence: TGCAGTGCTCTCGGGAAAGAGACCCAGTACTTC. As protein: CSALGKETQYF. The chain carries TRBV20-1 and TRBJ2-5, with D possibly being TRBD2 (5 bases). The V end lost 5 bases, the J end lost 3 bases, and 7 bases lay between the germline ends. Germline V gives CDR1 DFQATT, CDR2 SNEGSKA (reference sequence). CDR3 length: 11 residues.